This TCR beta chain stems from a study of blood T cell repertoires in COVID-19. Study information: Collection of acute and convalescent COVID-19 samples took place in the United States, Italy and Spain.

The junction had 8 bases not matched to a gene; V was cut back by 4 bases and J by 1 base. CDR3 length equals 16 residues. Germline V gives CDR1 SNHLY, CDR2 FYNNEI. Assay: immunoSEQ multiplex PCR; the TCRdb copy retains only in-frame clones and omits some. This sample has 220,000 or so clones, with 60% to 85% found just once. This clone has just one count. The material sequenced was peripheral blood. The chain recombines TRBV2 with TRBJ2-5, with 8 positions matching TRBD1. The sequence derives from a woman aged 70-85 years with acute or convalescent COVID-19. CDR3 DNA: TGTGCCAGCAGTGCGGGACAGGCCGCTTCCCAAGAGACCCAGTACTTC. This translates into CASSAGQAASQETQYF.